This TCR beta chain was retrieved from a study of blood T cell repertoires in COVID-19. Study in general: The United States, Italy and Spain provided the acute and convalescent COVID-19 samples. In each case, the material was cDNA or gDNA derived from T cells, B-cell-depleted T cells, or PBMCs.

Deletions cut 0 bases from V and 9 bases from J, with 16 bases between. CDR1 is SGHRS and CDR2 is YFSETQ in the germline V gene. The CDR3 loop spans 14 amino acids. In the study's own analysis: Cell counts per sample came from amplifying reference gene primers. Profiling relied on immunoSEQ multiplex PCR, and the TCRdb table lists in-frame clones only, not all of them. Clone size and the V and J calls come from that table; the DNA yielded D and trimming. This sample carries 95,000 to 100,000 clones, almost 95% of them seen once, and the ten largest clones take 4.5% to 6%. The chain has TRBV5-1 and TRBJ2-7; no clear D. Sequencing was done on a sample of peripheral blood. The sequence was obtained from a man aged 50-59 years with active COVID-19. CDR3 in DNA: TGCGCCAGCAGCTTGGAGAGCCCCACGTCCGGGCAGTACTTC. It yields the protein CASSLESPTSGQYF.